This section outlines one T cell receptor (beta chain) sequence together with its context. Antigen: not known. This CDR3 is built from 18 residues. Per germline, CDR1 MNHEY and CDR2 SMNVEV (reference sequence). The data stem from a study of blood T cells in healthy people across ages. Study background: Per two T cells, template switching captured roughly one barcoded beta molecule. General observations from the study: More naive CD4+ cells and higher diversity marked long-lived donors relative to aged donors. As naive T cell percentage varied, TCR beta diversity correlated strongly with it.

Combining a sample-barcoded 5' primer with a J-beta primer mix, a second PCR ran for about 7 to 11 cycles. Each CDR3 protein is one row after TCRdb ran MiXCR on the 5' RACE reads. The profile shows hundreds of thousands of distinct CDR3 sequences, more than 20% of them singletons. The same data also contributed to another study, on T cells of mothers and their children.

The TCR originated in a boy aged 10-17 years in good health. The chain carries TRBV27 and TRBJ2-5; the D call may be TRBD1 or TRBD2 (5 bases each). Matching the DNA end better, TRBJ2-7 makes the J call doubtful. The sequenced sample was blood. The CDR3: CASSSRDGGHGYPGEQYF. The CDR3, as DNA: TGTGCCAGCAGTTCCAGGGACGGAGGACATGGTTACCCGGGCGAGCAGTACTTC.